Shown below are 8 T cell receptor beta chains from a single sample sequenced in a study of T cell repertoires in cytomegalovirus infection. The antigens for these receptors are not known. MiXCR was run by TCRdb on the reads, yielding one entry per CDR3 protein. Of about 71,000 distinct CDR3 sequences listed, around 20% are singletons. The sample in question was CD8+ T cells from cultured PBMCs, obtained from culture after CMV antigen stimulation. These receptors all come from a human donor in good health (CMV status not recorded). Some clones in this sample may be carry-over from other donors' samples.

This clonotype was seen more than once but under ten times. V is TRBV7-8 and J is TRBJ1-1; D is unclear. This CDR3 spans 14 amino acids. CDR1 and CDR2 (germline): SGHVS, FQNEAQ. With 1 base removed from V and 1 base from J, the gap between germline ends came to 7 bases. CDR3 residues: CASSLVSANTEAFF. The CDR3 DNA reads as TGTGCCAGCAGCTTAGTTTCGGCGAACACTGAAGCTTTCTTT.

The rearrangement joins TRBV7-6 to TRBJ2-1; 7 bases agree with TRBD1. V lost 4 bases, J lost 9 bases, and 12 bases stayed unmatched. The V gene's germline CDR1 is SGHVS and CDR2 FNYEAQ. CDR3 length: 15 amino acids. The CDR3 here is CASSSRTGGFLEQFF. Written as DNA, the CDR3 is TGTGCCAGCAGCTCAAGGACAGGTGGATTCCTTGAGCAGTTCTTC.

CDR3 sequence (DNA): TGTGCTAGTGGCCTAGGGGTTAGCTATGGCTACACCTTC. Amino acid sequence: CASGLGVSYGYTF. The genes are TRBV12-5 and TRBJ1-2; D possibly corresponds to TRBD1 (5 bases). CDR3 size: 13 residues. Trimming stripped 6 bases from V and 4 bases from J, with 12 bases between. Germline V CDR1 and CDR2: LGHNT, FRNRAP.

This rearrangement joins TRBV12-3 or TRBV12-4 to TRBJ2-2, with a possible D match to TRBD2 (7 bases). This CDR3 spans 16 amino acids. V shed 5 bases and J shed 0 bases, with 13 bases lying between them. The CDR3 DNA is TGTGCCAGCAGTAACTGGCGGGGGCCGAACACCGGGGAGCTGTTTTTT. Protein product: CASSNWRGPNTGELFF.

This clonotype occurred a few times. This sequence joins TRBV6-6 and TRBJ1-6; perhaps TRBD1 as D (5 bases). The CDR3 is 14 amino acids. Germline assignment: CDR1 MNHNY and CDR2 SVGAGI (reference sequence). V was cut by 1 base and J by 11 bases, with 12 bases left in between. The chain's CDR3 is CASSYLGLAAPLHF. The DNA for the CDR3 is TGTGCCAGCAGTTACTTGGGACTGGCCGCACCCCTCCACTTT.

This chain's CDR3 is CASSGGLPGEQYF. CDR3 bases: TGTGCCAGCAGCGGGGGACTTCCAGGCGAGCAGTACTTC. The rearrangement links TRBV7-6 to TRBJ2-7; D might be TRBD2 (6 bases). Trimming removed 5 bases at V and 6 bases at J, with 14 bases between. Germline CDR1 and CDR2: SGHVS and FNYEAQ. This CDR3 is 13 amino acids long.

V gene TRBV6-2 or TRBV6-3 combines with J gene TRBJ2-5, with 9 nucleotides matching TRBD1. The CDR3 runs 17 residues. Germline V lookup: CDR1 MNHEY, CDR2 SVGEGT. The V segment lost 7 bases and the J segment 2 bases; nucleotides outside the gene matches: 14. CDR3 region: CASTRLGTGYLQETQYF. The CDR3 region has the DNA TGTGCCAGCACCCGCCTTGGGACAGGGTATCTTCAAGAGACCCAGTACTTC.

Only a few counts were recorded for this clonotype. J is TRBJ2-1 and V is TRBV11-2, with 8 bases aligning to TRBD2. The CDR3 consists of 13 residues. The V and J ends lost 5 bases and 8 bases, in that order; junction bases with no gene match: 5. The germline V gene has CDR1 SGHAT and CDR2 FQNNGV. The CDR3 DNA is TGTGCCAGCAGCCCCACGGGGGGGCATGAGCAGTTCTTC. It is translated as CASSPTGGHEQFF.